This TCR beta chain was sequenced for a study of metastatic and nonmetastatic thyroid tumors. Study-wide background: For malignant and benign thyroid patients, tumor or nodule tissue and blood were the sources whose repertoires were compared.

Study results and limitations: Significantly higher TCR beta diversity was reportedly seen in malignant thyroid tumors than benign nodules, in blood and tumor.

The CDR3 sequence is 15 residues long. Trimming cost V 2 bases and J 4 bases; bases outside gene matches: 8. Germline CDR1 is MNHNS and CDR2 is SASEGT. Source study methods: Construction of a distant-metastasis classifier for papillary thyroid cancer relied on CDR3 differences across clinicopathological groups. MiXCR reprocessed the PCR reads for TCRdb. The V and J calls here are based on TCRdb, not the publication. The repertoire includes about 43,000 clones, about 3.3% of them detected once, and 8% to 10% sits in the top ten. Not a single patient had been given any form of treatment at any point before undergoing thyroid surgery. As regards this clone: Its antigen is undetermined.

This TCR came from a female donor with papillary thyroid cancer or a benign thyroid nodule (not recorded which). Some clones in this sample may be carry-over from other donors' samples. Sequenced input: blood. The chain carries TRBV6-1 and TRBJ2-7; TRBD2 matches at 7 bases. The CDR3 sequence: CASSERSGGAYEQYF. The CDR3 DNA sequence: TGTGCCAGCAGTGAAAGGTCGGGAGGAGCTTACGAGCAGTACTTC.